This is a list of T cell receptor beta chains from one sample in a study of CD8 T cells in ankylosing spondylitis. TCRdb reprocessed the 5' RACE reads via MiXCR and lists one record per CDR3 protein. The table includes 40,000 to 50,000 distinct CDR3 sequences, about 2.5% detected once. The material sequenced was blood, either unsorted or a sorted T cell fraction (not recorded which). The receptors stem from a male donor with ankylosing spondylitis or in good health (not recorded which). Each CDR3 is given with its conserved first and last residue. The D gene is left open where the match is weak. The size field is filled for only some rows; it gives once, few, many or a size class.

D: .; size: many; V: TRBV9; J: TRBJ2-1; CDR3: CASSSLGINSYNEQFF; DNA: TGTGCCAGCAGCTCTTTGGGCATCAACAGCTACAATGAGCAGTTCTTC
D: .; size: many; V: TRBV9; J: TRBJ2-5; CDR3: CASSVQPSETQYF; DNA: TGTGCCAGCAGCGTACAGCCCTCAGAGACCCAGTACTTC
D: .; size: many; V: TRBV9; J: TRBJ2-2; CDR3: CASSVRAAITGELFF; DNA: TGTGCCAGCAGCGTACGGGCAGCGATCACCGGGGAGCTGTTTTTT
D: .; size: many; V: TRBV9; J: TRBJ2-5; CDR3: CASSPLWGQETQYF; DNA: TGTGCCAGCAGCCCCCTATGGGGACAAGAGACCCAGTACTTC
D: TRBD2; size: many; V: TRBV9; J: TRBJ2-2; CDR3: CASGRENTGELFF; DNA: TGTGCCAGCGGGAGGGAGAACACCGGGGAGCTGTTTTTT
D: .; size: many; V: TRBV9; J: TRBJ2-1; CDR3: CASSGSRISAKLNEQFF; DNA: TGTGCCAGCAGCGGGTCCCGAATCAGCGCTAAGCTGAATGAGCAGTTCTTC
D: .; size: .; V: TRBV9; J: TRBJ2-3; CDR3: CASSVDASGARGDTQYF; DNA: TGTGCCAGCAGCGTAGATGCCTCCGGGGCGAGAGGGGATACGCAGTATTTT
D: .; size: many; V: TRBV9; J: TRBJ2-1; CDR3: CASSATRDSFYGEQFF; DNA: TGTGCCAGCAGCGCAACTCGGGACTCCTTCTACGGTGAGCAGTTCTTC
D: .; size: few; V: TRBV9; J: TRBJ2-7; CDR3: CASSVGAGRPYEQYF; DNA: TGTGCCAGCAGCGTAGGGGCAGGGAGGCCCTACGAGCAGTACTTC
D: .; size: many; V: TRBV9; J: TRBJ2-7; CDR3: CASSPGWTGYEQYF; DNA: TGTGCCAGCAGCCCAGGCTGGACGGGCTACGAGCAGTACTTC
D: TRBD2; size: many; V: TRBV9; J: TRBJ2-1; CDR3: CASSGTSGSKGYNEQFF; DNA: TGTGCCAGCAGCGGGACTAGCGGGAGTAAGGGGTACAATGAGCAGTTCTTC
D: TRBD1; size: many; V: TRBV9; J: TRBJ2-1; CDR3: CASSVGTGGHSYNEQFF; DNA: TGTGCCAGCAGCGTAGGGACAGGGGGTCACTCCTACAATGAGCAGTTCTTC
D: TRBD2; size: many; V: TRBV9; J: TRBJ2-2; CDR3: CASSGHKREGRTGELFF; DNA: TGTGCCAGCAGCGGACACAAGCGGGAGGGCCGAACCGGGGAGCTGTTTTTT
D: TRBD1; size: many; V: TRBV9; J: TRBJ2-3; CDR3: CASSLQGATDTQYF; DNA: TGTGCCAGCAGCCTACAGGGGGCCACAGATACGCAGTATTTT
D: TRBD2; size: many; V: TRBV9; J: TRBJ2-2; CDR3: CASSETSGYTGELFF; DNA: TGTGCCAGCAGCGAAACTAGCGGTTACACCGGGGAGCTGTTTTTT
D: TRBD2; size: many; V: TRBV9; J: TRBJ2-5; CDR3: CASSPSRGDTETQYF; DNA: TGTGCCAGCAGCCCTAGCCGGGGGGATACGGAGACCCAGTACTTC
D: .; size: many; V: TRBV9; J: TRBJ1-1; CDR3: CASSVEGRSEAFF; DNA: TGTGCCAGCAGCGTAGAAGGGCGCTCTGAAGCTTTCTTT
D: TRBD1; size: many; V: TRBV9; J: TRBJ2-1; CDR3: CASSPRDWTGDEQFF; DNA: TGTGCCAGCAGCCCGCGGGATTGGACAGGGGATGAGCAGTTCTTC
D: .; size: many; V: TRBV9; J: TRBJ2-4; CDR3: CASSVAGRKDIQYF; DNA: TGTGCCAGCAGCGTAGCTGGACGTAAAGACATTCAGTACTTC
D: .; size: many; V: TRBV9; J: TRBJ1-2; CDR3: CASSRQALNYGYTF; DNA: TGTGCCAGCAGCCGGCAGGCCTTAAACTATGGCTACACCTTC
D: TRBD2; size: many; V: TRBV9; J: TRBJ2-7; CDR3: CASSGGLAGLTRSYEQYF; DNA: TGTGCCAGCAGCGGCGGGCTAGCGGGGTTAACCCGGTCTTACGAGCAGTACTTC
D: .; size: many; V: TRBV9; J: TRBJ2-5; CDR3: CASSVHAEGETQYF; DNA: TGTGCCAGCAGCGTACATGCGGAGGGGGAGACCCAGTACTTC
D: .; size: many; V: TRBV9; J: TRBJ2-2; CDR3: CASSVGQVGTGELFF; DNA: TGTGCCAGCAGCGTAGGACAGGTGGGAACCGGGGAGCTGTTTTTT